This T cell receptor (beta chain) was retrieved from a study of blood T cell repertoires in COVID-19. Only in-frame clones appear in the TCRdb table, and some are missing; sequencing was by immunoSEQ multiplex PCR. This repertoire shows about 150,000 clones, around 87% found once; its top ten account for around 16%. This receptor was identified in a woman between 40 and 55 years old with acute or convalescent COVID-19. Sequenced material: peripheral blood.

CDR3 region: CASSPPGREGPYEQYF. CDR3 DNA: TGTGCCAGCAGCCCGCCCGGCAGGGAGGGACCCTACGAGCAGTACTTC. This chain joins TRBV13 and TRBJ2-7; 7 bases fit TRBD2. This CDR3 is 16 amino acids long. V was clipped by 5 bases and J by 2 bases; unmatched bases: 12. Germline V gives CDR1 PRHDT, CDR2 FYEKMQ (reference sequence). The whole variable domain, remainder taken from reference TRBV13 and TRBJ2-7, is AAGVIQSPRHLIKEKRETATLKCYPIPRHDTVYWYQQGPGQDPQFLISFYEKMQSDKGSIPDRFSAQQFSDYHSELNMSSLELGDSALYFCASSPPGREGPYEQYFGPGTRLTVT.